The next 9 T cell receptor beta chains were all read from a single sample in a study of T cells after posttransplantation cyclophosphamide. Sequenced by immunoSEQ multiplex PCR; TCRdb stores in-frame clones only, minus some. The repertoire holds tens of thousands of clones, with roughly nine tenths as singletons. Sequencing was carried out using PBMCs. The receptors were gathered from a woman aged 45-65 years in good health and a related stem cell transplant donor.

V usage is TRBV4-1 and J usage is TRBJ2-1, with TRBD2 matching over 7 bases. The CDR3 sequence is 19 residues long. Trimming removed 2 bases from V and 0 bases from J; junction bases left unmatched: 13. Germline-derived CDR1 and CDR2 are MGHRA and YSYEKL. The CDR3, as DNA: TGCGCCAGCAGCCAAACCCCTCGGGGGGTCATTAGCTCCTACAATGAGCAGTTCTTC. Amino acids: CASSQTPRGVISSYNEQFF.

This clone was counted once. V gene TRBV11-3 combines with J gene TRBJ2-5; 7 bases are shared with TRBD1. Judging by the DNA end, TRBJ2-7 fits better; the J call may be wrong. Germline lookup yields CDR1 SGHNT and CDR2 YENEEA. The CDR3 runs to 16 residues. The CDR3 nucleotides read TGTGCCAGCAGCTTAGGCCCCGGGACAGCCTCCTACGAGCAGTACTTC. Protein: CASSLGPGTASYEQYF.

The chain employs TRBV9 and TRBJ1-2; the D gene is possibly TRBD1 (6 bases). Germline CDR1 is SGDLS and CDR2 is YYNGEE. Trimming pared 6 bases from V and 2 bases from J, leaving 11 bases between. This CDR3 region has 13 residues. The CDR3 spells CASTRDTNYGYTF. The CDR3 DNA reads TGTGCCAGCACCCGGGACACCAACTATGGCTACACCTTC.

The chain joins TRBV25-1 to TRBJ2-2; D possibly corresponds to TRBD2 (5 bases). The CDR3 has 12 amino acids. V lost 4 bases to trimming and J lost 5 bases, with 5 bases between them. Per germline, CDR1 MGHDK and CDR2 SYGVNS. Here the CDR3 DNA reads TGTGCCAGCAGTGCGGGGACCGGGGAGCTGTTTTTT. As protein: CASSAGTGELFF.

The V gene is TRBV6-4, the J gene TRBJ2-1, with D hard to call. Between the trimmed V and J ends, which lost 4 bases and 8 bases, there was a span of 15 bases. CDR3 length: 14 amino acids. Germline loops: CDR1 MRHNA, CDR2 SNTAGT. CDR3 sequence: CASSAIKESDEQFF. DNA of the CDR3: TGTGCCAGCAGTGCCATTAAGGAGTCGGATGAGCAGTTCTTC.

The chain links TRBV5-6 to TRBJ2-2; D perhaps matches TRBD2 (5 bases). Trimming pared 3 bases from V and 1 base from J, leaving 10 bases between. In germline, CDR1 is SGHDT, CDR2 YYEEEE. The CDR3 contains 15 residues. As DNA, the CDR3 is TGTGCCAGCAGCTGGGCGGGCCAGAACACCGGGGAGCTGTTTTTT. As protein: CASSWAGQNTGELFF.

The J gene is TRBJ2-3, the V gene TRBV7-8, with D possibly matching TRBD1 (6 bases). The CDR3 has 16 residues. Germline values: CDR1 SGHVS, CDR2 FQNEAQ. V was shortened by 2 bases and J by 0 bases, with 12 bases between the two germline ends. The CDR3 DNA follows: TGTGCCAGCAGCTTACTGCAGGGGCCGAGCACAGATACGCAGTATTTT. This encodes CASSLLQGPSTDTQYF.

The rearrangement joins TRBV25-1 to TRBJ2-7; D is unresolved. Germline V CDR1 and CDR2: MGHDK, SYGVNS. V was shortened by 4 bases and J by 6 bases, with 10 bases between the two germline ends. The CDR3 has 12 residues. The CDR3 sequence: CASSAGVGEQYF. The CDR3, as DNA: TGTGCCAGCAGTGCTGGAGTCGGCGAGCAGTACTTC.

The chain recombines TRBV5-3 with TRBJ1-5; D remains ambiguous. Being an ORF, TRBV5-3 has a function that is uncertain. Trimming shortened V by 0 bases and J by 3 bases, and 16 bases separated the two germline ends. This CDR3 comprises 17 residues. The CDR3 region has the DNA TGTGCCAGAAGCTTGGTGTGGTCGCAGGTTCTCAATCAGCCCCAGCATTTT. Protein sequence: CARSLVWSQVLNQPQHF.